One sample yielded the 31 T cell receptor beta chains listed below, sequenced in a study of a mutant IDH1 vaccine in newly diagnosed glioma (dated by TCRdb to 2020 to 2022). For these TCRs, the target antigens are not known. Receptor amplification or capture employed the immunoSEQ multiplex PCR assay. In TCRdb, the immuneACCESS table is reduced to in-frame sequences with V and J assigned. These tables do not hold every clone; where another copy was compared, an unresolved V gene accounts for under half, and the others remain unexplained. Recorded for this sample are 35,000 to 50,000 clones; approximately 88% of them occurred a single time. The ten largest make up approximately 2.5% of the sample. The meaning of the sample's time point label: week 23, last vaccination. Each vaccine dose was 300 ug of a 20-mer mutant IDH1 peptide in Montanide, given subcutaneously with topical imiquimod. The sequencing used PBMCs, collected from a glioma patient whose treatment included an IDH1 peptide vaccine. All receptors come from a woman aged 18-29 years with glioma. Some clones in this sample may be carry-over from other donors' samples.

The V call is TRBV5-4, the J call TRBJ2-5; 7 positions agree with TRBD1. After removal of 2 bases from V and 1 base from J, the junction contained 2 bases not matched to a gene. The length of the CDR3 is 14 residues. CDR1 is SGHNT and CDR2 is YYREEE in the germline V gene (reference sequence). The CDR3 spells CASSLQGLQETQYF. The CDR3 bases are TGTGCCAGCAGCTTACAGGGGCTCCAAGAGACCCAGTACTTC.

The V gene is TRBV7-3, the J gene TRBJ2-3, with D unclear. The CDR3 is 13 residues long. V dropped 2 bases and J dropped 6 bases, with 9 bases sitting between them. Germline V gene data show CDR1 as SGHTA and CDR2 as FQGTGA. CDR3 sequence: CASSLLVADTQYF. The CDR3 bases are TGTGCCAGCAGCTTACTTGTGGCGGATACGCAGTATTTT.

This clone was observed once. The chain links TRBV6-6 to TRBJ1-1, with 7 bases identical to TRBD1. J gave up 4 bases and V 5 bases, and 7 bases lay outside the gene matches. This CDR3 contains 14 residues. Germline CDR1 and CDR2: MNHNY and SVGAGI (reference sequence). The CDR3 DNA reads TGTGCCAGCAGTCCCCGGGAGGGGGCCACTGAAGCTTTCTTT. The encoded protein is CASSPREGATEAFF.

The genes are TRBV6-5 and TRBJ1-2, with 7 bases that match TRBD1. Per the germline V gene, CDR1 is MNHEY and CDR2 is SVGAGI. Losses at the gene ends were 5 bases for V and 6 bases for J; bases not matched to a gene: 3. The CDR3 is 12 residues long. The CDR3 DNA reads TGTGCCAGCAGTCTCAGGGGGGATGGCTACACCTTC. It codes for CASSLRGDGYTF.

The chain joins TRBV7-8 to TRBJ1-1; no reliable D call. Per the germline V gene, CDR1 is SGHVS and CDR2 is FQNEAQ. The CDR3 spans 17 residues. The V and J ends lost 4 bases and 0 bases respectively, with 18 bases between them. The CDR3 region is CASSSPQRPRLNTEAFF. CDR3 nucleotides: TGTGCCAGCAGCTCACCTCAGAGGCCTCGGCTGAACACTGAAGCTTTCTTT.

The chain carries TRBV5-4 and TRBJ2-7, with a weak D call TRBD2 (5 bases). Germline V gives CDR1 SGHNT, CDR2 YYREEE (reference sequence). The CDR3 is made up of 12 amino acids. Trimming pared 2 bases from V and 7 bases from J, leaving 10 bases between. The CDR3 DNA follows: TGTGCCAGCAGCTTTGGGCCGGGGGAGCAGTACTTC. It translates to CASSFGPGEQYF. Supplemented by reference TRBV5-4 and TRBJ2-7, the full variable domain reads ETGVTQSPTHLIKTRGQQVTLRCSSQSGHNTVSWYQQALGQGPQFIFQYYREEENGRGNFPPRFSGLQFPNYSSELNVNALELDDSALYLCASSFGPGEQYFGPGTRLTVT.

Written as DNA, the CDR3 is TGTGCCTGGAGTTCCTCCAATGGGGTCCTACGCTACGAGCAGTACTTC. Translation gives CAWSSSNGVLRYEQYF. The chain recombines TRBV30 with TRBJ2-7, with D uncertain. This CDR3 is built from 16 residues. The V gene's germline CDR1 is GTSNPN and CDR2 SVGIG (reference sequence). Trimming cost V 2 bases and J 3 bases, with 20 bases left between them.

This chain's CDR3 is CASSRQYGYTF. The CDR3 DNA is TGTGCCAGCAGCCGACAGTATGGCTACACCTTC. This chain connects TRBV13 to TRBJ1-2, with D tentatively TRBD1 (5 bases). The CDR3 is 11 residues long. Germline V gives CDR1 PRHDT, CDR2 FYEKMQ (reference sequence). Between the trimmed V and J ends, which lost 5 bases and 5 bases, there was a span of 6 bases.

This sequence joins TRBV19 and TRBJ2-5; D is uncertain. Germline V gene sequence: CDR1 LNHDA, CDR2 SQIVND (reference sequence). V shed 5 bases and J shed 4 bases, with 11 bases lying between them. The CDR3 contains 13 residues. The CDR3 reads CASSGRLGETQYF. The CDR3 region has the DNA TGTGCCAGTAGTGGTAGGTTAGGAGAGACCCAGTACTTC.

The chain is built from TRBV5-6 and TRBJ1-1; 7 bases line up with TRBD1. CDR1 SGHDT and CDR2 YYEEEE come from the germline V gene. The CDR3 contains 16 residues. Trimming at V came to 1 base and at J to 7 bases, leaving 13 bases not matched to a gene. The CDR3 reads CASSLFLTGRDFEAFF. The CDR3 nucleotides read TGTGCCAGCAGCTTGTTTCTGACAGGGCGCGATTTTGAAGCTTTCTTT.

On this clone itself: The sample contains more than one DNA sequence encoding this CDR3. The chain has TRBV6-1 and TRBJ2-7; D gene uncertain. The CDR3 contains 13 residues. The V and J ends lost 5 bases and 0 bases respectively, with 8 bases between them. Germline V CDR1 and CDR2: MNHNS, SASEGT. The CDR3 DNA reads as TGTGCCAGCAGTAAACAGAGCTCCTACGAGCAGTACTTC. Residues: CASSKQSSYEQYF.

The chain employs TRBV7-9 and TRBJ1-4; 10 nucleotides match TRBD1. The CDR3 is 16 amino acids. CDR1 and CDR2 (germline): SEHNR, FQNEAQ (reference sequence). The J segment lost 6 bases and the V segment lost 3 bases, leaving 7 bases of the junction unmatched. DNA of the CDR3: TGTGCCAGCAGCTTCGGGGACAGGGGCGAAGATGAAAAACTGTTTTTT. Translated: CASSFGDRGEDEKLFF. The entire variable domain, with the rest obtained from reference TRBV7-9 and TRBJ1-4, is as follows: DTGVSQNPRHKITKRGQNVTFRCDPISEHNRLYWYRQTLGQGPEFLTYFQNEAQLEKSRLLSDRFSAERPKGSFSTLEIQRTEQGDSAMYLCASSFGDRGEDEKLFFGSGTQLSVL.

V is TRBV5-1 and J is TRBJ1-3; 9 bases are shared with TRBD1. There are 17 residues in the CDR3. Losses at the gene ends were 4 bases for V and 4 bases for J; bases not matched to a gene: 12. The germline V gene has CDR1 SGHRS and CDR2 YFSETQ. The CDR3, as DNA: TGCGCCAGCAGCATCGGGACAGGGACACAGAGGGGAAACACCATATATTTT. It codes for CASSIGTGTQRGNTIYF.

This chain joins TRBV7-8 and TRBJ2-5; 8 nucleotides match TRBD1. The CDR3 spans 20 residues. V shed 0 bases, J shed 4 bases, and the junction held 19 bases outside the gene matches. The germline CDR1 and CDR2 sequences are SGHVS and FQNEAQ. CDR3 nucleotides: TGTGCCAGCAGCTTAGCGACAGGGGCGAACCCTTTCCCCCAGGCAGAGACCCAGTACTTC. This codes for CASSLATGANPFPQAETQYF. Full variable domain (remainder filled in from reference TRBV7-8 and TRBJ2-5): GAGVSQSPRYKVAKRGQDVALRCDPISGHVSLFWYQQALGQGPEFLTYFQNEAQLDKSGLPSDRFFAERPEGSVSTLKIQRTQQEDSAVYLCASSLATGANPFPQAETQYFGPGTRLLVL.

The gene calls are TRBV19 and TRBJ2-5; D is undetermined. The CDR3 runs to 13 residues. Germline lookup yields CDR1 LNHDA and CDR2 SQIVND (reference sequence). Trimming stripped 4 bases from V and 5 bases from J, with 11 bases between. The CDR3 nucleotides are TGTGCCAGTAGTACCGGGCCTGGGGAGACCCAGTACTTC. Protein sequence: CASSTGPGETQYF.

For the CDR3, the DNA is TGTGCCAGCAGCGTGGACTTCAGCCAGCCCCAGCATTTT. It yields the protein CASSVDFSQPQHF. The chain couples TRBV9 to TRBJ1-5, with D unresolved. Germline V lookup: CDR1 SGDLS, CDR2 YYNGEE. V lost 2 bases to trimming and J lost 7 bases, with 10 bases between them. This CDR3 comprises 13 residues.

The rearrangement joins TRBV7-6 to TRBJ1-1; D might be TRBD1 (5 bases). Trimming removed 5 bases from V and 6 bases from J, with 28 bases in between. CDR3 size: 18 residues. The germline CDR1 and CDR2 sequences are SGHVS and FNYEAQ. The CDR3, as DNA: TGTGCCAGCAGCCCAGTTAGGGGCGGTGGGGGTGGGCGGTCTGAAGCTTTCTTT. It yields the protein CASSPVRGGGGGRSEAFF.

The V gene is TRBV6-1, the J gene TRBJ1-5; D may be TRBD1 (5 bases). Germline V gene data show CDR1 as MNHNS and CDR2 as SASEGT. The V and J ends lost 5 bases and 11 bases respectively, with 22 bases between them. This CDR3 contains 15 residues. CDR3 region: CASSPLTGTFGAQHF. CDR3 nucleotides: TGTGCCAGCAGTCCTCTAACCGGGACCTTCGGGGCCCAGCATTTT.

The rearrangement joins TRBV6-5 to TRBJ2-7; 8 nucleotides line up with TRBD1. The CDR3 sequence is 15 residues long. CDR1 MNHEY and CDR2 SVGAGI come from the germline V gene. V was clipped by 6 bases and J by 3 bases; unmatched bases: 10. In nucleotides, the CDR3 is TGTGCCAGCAGCCTATTCCGGGACAGGATCTACGAGCAGTACTTC. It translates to CASSLFRDRIYEQYF.

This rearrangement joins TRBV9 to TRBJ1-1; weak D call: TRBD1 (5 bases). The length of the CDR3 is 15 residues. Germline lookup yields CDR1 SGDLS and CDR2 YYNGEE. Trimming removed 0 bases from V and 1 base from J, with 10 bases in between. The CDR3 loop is CASSVGWQGNTEAFF. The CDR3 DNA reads TGTGCCAGCAGCGTAGGGTGGCAGGGGAACACTGAAGCTTTCTTT.

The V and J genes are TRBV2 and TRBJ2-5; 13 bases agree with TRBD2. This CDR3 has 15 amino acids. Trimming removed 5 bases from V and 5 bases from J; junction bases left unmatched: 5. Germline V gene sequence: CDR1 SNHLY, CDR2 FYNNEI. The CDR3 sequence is CASSTSGGAGETQYF. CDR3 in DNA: TGTGCCAGCAGTACTAGCGGGGGGGCCGGTGAGACCCAGTACTTC. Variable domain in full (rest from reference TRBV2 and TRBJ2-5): EPEVTQTPSHQVTQMGQEVILRCVPISNHLYFYWYRQILGQKVEFLVSFYNNEISEKSEIFDDQFSVERPDGSNFTLKIRSTKLEDSAMYFCASSTSGGAGETQYFGPGTRLLVL.

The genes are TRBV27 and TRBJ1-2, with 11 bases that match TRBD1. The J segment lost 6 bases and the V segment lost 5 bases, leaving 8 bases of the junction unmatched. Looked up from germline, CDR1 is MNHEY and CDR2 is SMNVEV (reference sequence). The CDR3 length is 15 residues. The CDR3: CASSRPGQGVNGYTF. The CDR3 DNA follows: TGTGCCAGCAGTCGACCGGGACAGGGGGTTAATGGCTACACCTTC.

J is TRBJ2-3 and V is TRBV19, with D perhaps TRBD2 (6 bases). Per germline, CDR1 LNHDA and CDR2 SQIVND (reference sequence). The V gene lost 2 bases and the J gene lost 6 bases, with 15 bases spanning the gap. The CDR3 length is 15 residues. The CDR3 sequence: CASSIPGRLGDTQYF. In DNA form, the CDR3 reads TGTGCCAGTAGTATACCGGGGAGGCTGGGGGATACGCAGTATTTT. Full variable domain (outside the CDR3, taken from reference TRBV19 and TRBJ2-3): DGGITQSPKYLFRKEGQNVTLSCEQNLNHDAMYWYRQDPGQGLRLIYYSQIVNDFQKGDIAEGYSVSREKKESFPLTVTSAQKNPTAFYLCASSIPGRLGDTQYFGPGTRLTVL.

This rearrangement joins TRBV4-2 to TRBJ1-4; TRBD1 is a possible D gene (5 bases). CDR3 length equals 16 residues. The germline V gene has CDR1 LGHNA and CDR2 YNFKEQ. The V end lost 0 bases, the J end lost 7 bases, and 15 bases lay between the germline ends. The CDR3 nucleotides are TGTGCCAGCAGCCAAGAGGTCGGTTCAGGGATTGAAAAACTGTTTTTT. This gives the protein CASSQEVGSGIEKLFF.

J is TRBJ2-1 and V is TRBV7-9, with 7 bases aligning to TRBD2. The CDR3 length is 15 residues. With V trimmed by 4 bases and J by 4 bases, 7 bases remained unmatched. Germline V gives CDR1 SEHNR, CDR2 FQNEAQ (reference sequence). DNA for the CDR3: TGTGCCAGCAGCTCGAAGAGCGGGGATTACAATGAGCAGTTCTTC. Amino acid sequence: CASSSKSGDYNEQFF.

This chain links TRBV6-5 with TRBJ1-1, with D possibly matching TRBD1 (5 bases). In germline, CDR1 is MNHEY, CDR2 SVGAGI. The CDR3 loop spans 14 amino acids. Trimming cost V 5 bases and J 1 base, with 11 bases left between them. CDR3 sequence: CASSPSGGNTEAFF. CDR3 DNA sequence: TGTGCCAGCAGTCCGTCGGGGGGGAACACTGAAGCTTTCTTT.

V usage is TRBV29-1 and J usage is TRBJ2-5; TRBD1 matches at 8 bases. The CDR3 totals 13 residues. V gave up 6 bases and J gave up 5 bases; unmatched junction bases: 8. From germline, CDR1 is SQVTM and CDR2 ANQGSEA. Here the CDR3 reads CSVKTGARETQYF. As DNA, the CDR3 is TGCAGCGTAAAGACAGGGGCGAGGGAGACCCAGTACTTC.

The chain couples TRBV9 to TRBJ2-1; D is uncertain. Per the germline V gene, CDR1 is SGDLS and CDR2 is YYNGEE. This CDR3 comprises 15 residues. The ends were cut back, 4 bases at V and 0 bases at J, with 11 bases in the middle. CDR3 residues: CASSPQPSSYNEQFF. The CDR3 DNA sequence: TGTGCCAGCAGCCCCCAACCCAGCTCCTACAATGAGCAGTTCTTC.

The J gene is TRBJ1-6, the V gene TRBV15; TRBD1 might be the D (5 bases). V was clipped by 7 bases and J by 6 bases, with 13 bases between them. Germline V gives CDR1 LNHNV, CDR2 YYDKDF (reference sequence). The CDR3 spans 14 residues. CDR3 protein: CATTRGAGNSPLHF. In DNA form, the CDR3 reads TGTGCCACCACCCGAGGGGCAGGTAATTCACCCCTCCACTTT. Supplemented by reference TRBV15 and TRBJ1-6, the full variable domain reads DAMVIQNPRYQVTQFGKPVTLSCSQTLNHNVMYWYQQKSSQAPKLLFHYYDKDFNNEADTPDNFQSRRPNTSFCFLDIRSPGLGDTAMYLCATTRGAGNSPLHFGNGTRLTVT.

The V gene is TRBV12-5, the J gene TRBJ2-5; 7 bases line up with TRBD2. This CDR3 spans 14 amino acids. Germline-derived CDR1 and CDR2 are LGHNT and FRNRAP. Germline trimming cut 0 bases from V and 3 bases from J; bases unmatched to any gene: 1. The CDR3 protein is CASGLVGLEETQYF. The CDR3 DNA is TGTGCTAGTGGTTTGGTTGGACTAGAAGAGACCCAGTACTTC.

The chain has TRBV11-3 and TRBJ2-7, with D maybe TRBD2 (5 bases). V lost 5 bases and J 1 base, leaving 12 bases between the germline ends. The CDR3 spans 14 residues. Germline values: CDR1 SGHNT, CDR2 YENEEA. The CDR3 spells CASSASPVSYEQYF. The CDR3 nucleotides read TGTGCCAGCAGCGCTAGCCCCGTTTCCTACGAGCAGTACTTC.